The 15 T cell receptor beta chains below come from one sample, sequenced in a study of cytomegalovirus exposure and HLA in healthy donors. With 60 Vbeta and 13 Jbeta primers, the PCR was carried out. Profiled with immunoSEQ multiplex PCR; TCRdb holds only in-frame clones, not every one. Of about 130,000 clones in the sample, 81% were seen once. Sequencing used PBMCs. The source is a man between 18 and 29 years old in good health and CMV-seropositive.

The V and J genes are TRBV11-2 and TRBJ2-6; D is ambiguous. With 3 bases removed from V and 6 bases from J, the gap between germline ends came to 6 bases. Per germline, CDR1 SGHAT and CDR2 FQNNGV. This CDR3 comprises 13 residues. Here the CDR3 reads CASSFSSANVLTF. The CDR3 coding sequence is TGTGCCAGCAGCTTCAGTTCGGCCAACGTCCTGACTTTC.

The V and J genes are TRBV2 and TRBJ2-1, with unresolved D. The length of the CDR3 is 14 residues. The ends were cut back, 2 bases at V and 9 bases at J, with 14 bases in the middle. Looked up from germline, CDR1 is SNHLY and CDR2 is FYNNEI. This CDR3 reads CASSEWSSSTEQFF. The CDR3 DNA follows: TGTGCCAGCAGTGAATGGTCGTCGTCTACTGAGCAGTTCTTC.

V is TRBV7-2 and J is TRBJ1-6; TRBD1 aligns across 9 bases. V lost 3 bases to trimming and J lost 10 bases; unmatched junction nucleotides: 7. Per germline, CDR1 SGHTA and CDR2 FQGNSA. This CDR3 contains 15 residues. In DNA, the CDR3 is TGTGCCAGCAGCTTCCAACAGGGGGCTGGATCACCCCTCCACTTT. Its translation is CASSFQQGAGSPLHF.

V usage is TRBV11-2 and J usage is TRBJ2-1, with TRBD1 as a possible D gene (5 bases). CDR3 size: 18 residues. Germline V CDR1 and CDR2: SGHAT, FQNNGV. Trimming took off 0 bases at V and 0 bases at J, with 15 bases between the two ends. DNA for the CDR3: TGTGCCAGCAGCTTAGATCAGTTAGGGGATTACTCCTACAATGAGCAGTTCTTC. Residues: CASSLDQLGDYSYNEQFF.

CDR3 coding DNA: TGTGCCAGCAGCTTGGGGGGGAGGGGGACGCCAGGAGAGCAGTACTTC. The encoded protein is CASSLGGRGTPGEQYF. V and J are TRBV5-4 and TRBJ2-7, with D possibly being TRBD2 (7 bases). CDR1 SGHNT and CDR2 YYREEE come from the germline V gene (reference sequence). Trimming cost V 0 bases and J 7 bases, with 20 bases left between them. This CDR3 has 16 amino acids.

The V call is TRBV2, the J call TRBJ1-4, with a weak D call TRBD1 (5 bases). CDR3 length: 12 residues. Germline values: CDR1 SNHLY, CDR2 FYNNEI. Trimming pared 11 bases from V and 8 bases from J, leaving 15 bases between. This CDR3 is CAGSRVNEKLFF. CDR3 coding DNA: TGTGCCGGGTCCAGGGTTAACGAAAAACTGTTTTTT. The full variable domain, rest sourced from reference TRBV2 and TRBJ1-4, is EPEVTQTPSHQVTQMGQEVILRCVPISNHLYFYWYRQILGQKVEFLVSFYNNEISEKSEIFDDQFSVERPDGSNFTLKIRSTKLEDSAMYFCAGSRVNEKLFFGSGTQLSVL.

This clone was detected a few times. V usage is TRBV5-1 and J usage is TRBJ2-5; 9 bases are shared with TRBD1. CDR1 is SGHRS, CDR2 YFSETQ, per germline. The CDR3 is made up of 14 amino acids. The ends lost 3 bases at V and 5 bases at J; junction bases unmatched: 5. This CDR3 is CASSSGQGGETQYF. The CDR3 nucleotides read TGCGCCAGCAGCTCGGGACAGGGCGGGGAGACCCAGTACTTC.

CDR3 sequence reads: CASSVSGGANSPLHF. In DNA, the CDR3 is TGTGCCAGCAGTGTTTCAGGGGGCGCAAATTCACCCCTCCACTTT. The V and J genes are TRBV25-1 and TRBJ1-6, with TRBD1 matching 8 bases. V was pared by 4 bases and J by 7 bases, with 6 bases of the junction left unmatched. Looked up from germline, CDR1 is MGHDK and CDR2 is SYGVNS. The CDR3 sequence is 15 residues long.

This clone was recorded many times. The chain has TRBV7-9 and TRBJ2-1; 9 nucleotides match TRBD2. Germline V gene data show CDR1 as SEHNR and CDR2 as FQNEAQ (reference sequence). The CDR3 is made up of 15 amino acids. The V segment lost 2 bases and the J segment 7 bases; nucleotides outside the gene matches: 6. The CDR3 here is CASSLLGREGNEQFF. The CDR3 region has the DNA TGTGCCAGCAGCTTACTTGGGCGGGAGGGAAATGAGCAGTTCTTC.

V gene TRBV6-5 combines with J gene TRBJ2-1, with 7 bases lining up with TRBD2. The CDR3 is 15 amino acids. CDR1 is MNHEY, CDR2 SVGAGI, per germline. The V segment lost 7 bases and the J segment 0 bases; nucleotides outside the gene matches: 6. CDR3 loop: CASIGGGGSYNEQFF. CDR3 nucleotides: TGTGCCAGCATTGGGGGGGGAGGCTCCTACAATGAGCAGTTCTTC.

In this sample, this clone turned up a few times. This chain links TRBV7-9 with TRBJ1-6; perhaps TRBD1 as D (6 bases). Trimming removed 5 bases at V and 9 bases at J, with 14 bases between. Germline CDR1 reads SEHNR; CDR2 reads FQNEAQ (reference sequence). This CDR3 is 14 amino acids long. This CDR3 reads CASSLLQGSSPLHF. The CDR3 coding sequence is TGTGCCAGCAGCCTACTCCAGGGGTCTTCACCCCTCCACTTT.

CDR3 DNA sequence: TGTGCCAGCAGTGCTTCCTTTCAGGACAGAATGTACTTC. This translates into CASSASFQDRMYF. V and J are TRBV2 and TRBJ2-4; D may be TRBD1 (6 bases). The V end lost 4 bases, the J end lost 15 bases, and 19 bases lay between the germline ends. The length of the CDR3 is 13 residues. The V gene's germline CDR1 is SNHLY and CDR2 FYNNEI.

This sequence joins TRBV19 and TRBJ2-1; 9 nucleotides line up with TRBD2. After removal of 3 bases from V and 7 bases from J, the junction contained 13 bases not matched to a gene. The CDR3 is 17 amino acids. Germline V gene sequence: CDR1 LNHDA, CDR2 SQIVND (reference sequence). This chain's CDR3 is CASSIYGSGGGANEQFF. The DNA of the CDR3 is TGTGCCAGTAGTATTTATGGGAGTGGCGGGGGGGCGAATGAGCAGTTCTTC.

The chain has TRBV15 and TRBJ2-2; a possible D gene is TRBD1 (5 bases). The V gene's germline CDR1 is LNHNV and CDR2 YYDKDF (reference sequence). This CDR3 contains 16 residues. V was trimmed by 1 base and J by 5 bases, leaving 14 bases between them. The DNA for the CDR3 is TGTGCCACCAGCAGAGGACAGCACCTTCGAACCGGGGAGCTGTTTTTT. Translation gives CATSRGQHLRTGELFF.

The V call is TRBV7-9, the J call TRBJ2-7; D gene ambiguous. This CDR3 comprises 14 residues. Germline CDR1 reads SEHNR; CDR2 reads FQNEAQ (reference sequence). Trimming stripped 3 bases from V and 5 bases from J, with 14 bases between. The CDR3 DNA sequence: TGTGCCAGCAGCTTTTACCGGGTAGGAGACGAGCAGTACTTC. As protein: CASSFYRVGDEQYF.